These 27 T cell receptor beta chains came from one sample sequenced in a study of T cells in Graves' hyperthyroidism and ophthalmopathy. The CDR3 regions of TCR beta were amplified from RNA transcripts. The HTBI primer set was used in a first-round RT-PCR of the TCR CDR3. In TCRdb, the multiplex PCR reads were re-called with MiXCR into one record per CDR3 protein. The sample records about 290,000 distinct CDR3 sequences, less than 20% being singletons. The specimen was blood. The source is a man aged 45-65 years with Graves' ophthalmopathy.

In regard to this clonotype: This may arise from a read error, as a much more abundant clone is one base away. The genes are TRBV2 and TRBJ2-3; D is unclear. The CDR3 is 13 residues long. The germline V and J ends were trimmed by 5 bases and 6 bases, with 12 bases remaining between them. The germline V gene encodes CDR1 SNHLY and CDR2 FYNNEI. CDR3 amino acids: CASSIGPPDTQYF. The CDR3 coding sequence is TGTGCCAGCAGTATCGGGCCCCCCGATACGCAGTATTTT.

The V gene is TRBV6-8, the J gene TRBJ2-7; possibly TRBD1 for D (6 bases). Trimming removed 6 bases at V and 4 bases at J, with 13 bases between. Germline assignment: CDR1 MNHGY and CDR2 SAAAGT. The CDR3 length is 13 residues. Written as DNA, the CDR3 is TGTGCCAGCAGCTCAGGGGAAAGGTACGAGCAGTACTTC. Translating it yields CASSSGERYEQYF.

This clonotype occurred many times. The chain joins TRBV2 to TRBJ2-7, with D unresolved. The CDR3 covers 12 residues. From germline, CDR1 is SNHLY and CDR2 FYNNEI. Trimming left V 1 base short and J 3 bases short, with 4 bases between. The chain's CDR3 is CASSEGIYEQYF. CDR3 coding DNA: TGTGCCAGCAGTGAAGGGATCTACGAGCAGTACTTC.

The table lists this clonotype with many counts. V usage is TRBV20-1 and J usage is TRBJ1-6; no clear D gene. The germline gives CDR1 DFQATT, CDR2 SNEGSKA (reference sequence). CDR3 length equals 13 residues. Deletions cut 5 bases from V and 1 base from J, with 6 bases between. CDR3 loop: CSARTSYNSPLHF. In nucleotides, the CDR3 is TGCAGTGCTCGGACGTCCTATAATTCACCCCTCCACTTT.

In its sample, this clonotype was seen many times. The chain is built from TRBV6-1 and TRBJ2-7; D is tentatively TRBD1 or TRBD2 (5 bases each). This CDR3 contains 12 residues. Trimming pared 2 bases from V and 6 bases from J, leaving 8 bases between. Per the germline V gene, CDR1 is MNHNS and CDR2 is SASEGT. CDR3 nucleotides: TGTGCCAGCAGTGAAATGAGGGGCGAGCAGTACTTC. The encoded protein is CASSEMRGEQYF.

This clonotype was counted ten times or more. The V call is TRBV2, the J call TRBJ2-3; TRBD2 agrees at 11 bases. Germline V gene sequence: CDR1 SNHLY, CDR2 FYNNEI. The V segment lost 10 bases and the J segment 1 base; nucleotides outside the gene matches: 4. This CDR3 contains 14 residues. For the CDR3, the DNA is TGTGCCACTGGACTAGCGGGCCGCACAGATACGCAGTATTTT. Amino acid sequence: CATGLAGRTDTQYF.

The V gene is TRBV9, the J gene TRBJ2-5; possible D gene TRBD1, 5 bases. The V end lost 4 bases, the J end lost 2 bases, and 15 bases lay between the germline ends. The length of the CDR3 is 15 residues. Germline CDR1 and CDR2: SGDLS and YYNGEE. The CDR3 region has the DNA TGTGCCAGCAGCCCAGAGATCAGGGTACAAGAGACCCAGTACTTC. Translating gives CASSPEIRVQETQYF.

At least ten counts were recorded for this clonotype. CDR3 sequence reads: CASSQGTTEAFF. CDR3 nucleotides: TGTGCCAGCAGCCAAGGTACGACTGAAGCTTTCTTT. The chain employs TRBV3-1 and TRBJ1-1, with unresolved D. The CDR3 contains 12 residues. V was cut by 1 base and J by 5 bases, with 5 bases left in between. Germline CDR1 reads LGHDT; CDR2 reads YNNKEL (reference sequence). The full variable domain, with the rest looked up from reference TRBV3-1 and TRBJ1-1, is DTAVSQTPKYLVTQMGNDKSIKCEQNLGHDTMYWYKQDSKKFLKIMFSYNNKELIINETVPNRFSPKSPDKAHLNLHINSLELGDSAVYFCASSQGTTEAFFGQGTRLTVV.

This clonotype was seen at least ten times. The V call is TRBV11-3, the J call TRBJ2-1, with 12 bases fitting TRBD2. J lost 5 bases, V lost 6 bases, and 8 bases had no gene match. Germline V CDR1 and CDR2: SGHNT, YENEEA. The CDR3 covers 16 residues. CDR3 loop: CASSLRTSGTHNEQFF. Written as DNA, the CDR3 is TGTGCCAGCAGTCTTAGGACTAGCGGGACCCACAATGAGCAGTTCTTC.

This clonotype was counted at least ten times. This may come from a read error, since a much larger clone is one base off. The gene calls are TRBV3-1 and TRBJ2-7; TRBD2 matches 10 bases. The CDR3 has 15 amino acids. Germline lookup yields CDR1 LGHDT and CDR2 YNNKEL (reference sequence). J gave up 3 bases and V 1 base, and 3 bases lay outside the gene matches. CDR3: CASSQGPSGSYEQYF. CDR3 DNA: TGTGCCAGCAGCCAAGGGCCTAGCGGGAGCTACGAGCAGTACTTC.

In the case of this clonotype: A much more abundant neighbour one base away suggests this may be a read error. The chain is built from TRBV20-1 and TRBJ2-5, with D unclear. Germline V gene data show CDR1 as DFQATT and CDR2 as SNEGSKA (reference sequence). Trimming shortened V by 3 bases and J by 5 bases, and 4 bases separated the two germline ends. This CDR3 is 10 amino acids long. In DNA, the CDR3 is TGCAGTGCTAGTTGGGAGACCCAGTACTTC. It translates to CSASWETQYF.

This clonotype was observed many times. The chain uses TRBV6-2 or TRBV6-3 and TRBJ2-7; D possibly corresponds to TRBD2 (5 bases). This CDR3 region has 12 residues. Germline V CDR1 and CDR2: MNHEY, SVGEGT. V was clipped by 10 bases and J by 9 bases, with 19 bases between them. The CDR3 sequence: CATGEYIEGQYF. In DNA form, the CDR3 reads TGTGCCACCGGGGAGTATATCGAAGGGCAGTACTTC.

This clonotype came up many times. This rearrangement joins TRBV20-1 to TRBJ2-2; 10 bases agree with TRBD2. Unmatched junction bases numbered 4, after V lost 0 bases and J lost 3 bases. CDR1 DFQATT and CDR2 SNEGSKA come from the germline V gene (reference sequence). The CDR3 loop spans 16 amino acids. The CDR3 region has the DNA TGCAGTGCTAGAGATAACCTAGCGGGAGACACCGGGGAGCTGTTTTTT. This encodes CSARDNLAGDTGELFF.

This sequence joins TRBV18 and TRBJ2-2; TRBD1 is a possible D gene (5 bases). Germline V lookup: CDR1 KGHSH, CDR2 LQKENI. V was trimmed by 2 bases and J by 4 bases, leaving 14 bases between them. The CDR3 has 16 amino acids. CDR3 residues: CASSPGRGSGTGELFF. The CDR3 DNA follows: TGTGCCAGCTCACCAGGAAGGGGTTCGGGCACCGGGGAGCTGTTTTTT.

At least ten counts were recorded for this clonotype. The chain couples TRBV6-1 to TRBJ2-3; D call uncertain. CDR1 is MNHNS, CDR2 SASEGT, per germline. The CDR3 has 13 residues. V gave up 3 bases and J gave up 2 bases, with 6 bases separating them. The CDR3 bases are TGTGCCAGCAGTGAGGTAGCCACAGATACGCAGTATTTT. It specifies CASSEVATDTQYF.

This chain joins TRBV19 and TRBJ2-1; D perhaps matches TRBD2 (6 bases). The V end was cut by 0 bases, the J end by 2 bases, with 11 bases between. The CDR3 spans 16 residues. The germline gives CDR1 LNHDA, CDR2 SQIVND (reference sequence). CDR3: CASSIEEGPPYNEQFF. The CDR3 DNA reads as TGTGCCAGTAGTATAGAGGAGGGGCCTCCCTACAATGAGCAGTTCTTC.

This clonotype was recorded many times. This sequence joins TRBV10-3 and TRBJ2-5; D might be TRBD1 or TRBD2, each matching 7 bases. Trimming pared 0 bases from V and 11 bases from J, leaving 25 bases between. This CDR3 region has 17 residues. Germline lookup yields CDR1 ENHRY and CDR2 SYGVKD. Written as DNA, the CDR3 is TGTGCCATCAGTGAGTCGCGAGGAGGGGGCGAAGGCGGGGGACAGTACTTC. Its translation: CAISESRGGGEGGGQYF.

This clonotype has a handful of counts. The V and J genes are TRBV10-3 and TRBJ2-1, with TRBD2 matching 8 bases. CDR1 and CDR2 from the germline V gene are ENHRY and SYGVKD. The CDR3 sequence is 16 residues long. Unmatched junction bases numbered 6, after V lost 0 bases and J lost 5 bases. This CDR3 reads CAISESVSGINNEQFF. The CDR3, as DNA: TGTGCCATCAGTGAGTCGGTTAGCGGGATTAACAATGAGCAGTTCTTC.

The rearrangement uses TRBV19 and TRBJ2-3, with TRBD1 matching over 7 bases. The CDR3 runs 17 residues. The V segment lost 6 bases and the J segment 0 bases; nucleotides outside the gene matches: 12. The germline V gene encodes CDR1 LNHDA and CDR2 SQIVND (reference sequence). Here the CDR3 reads CASRPTGQPLSTDTQYF. In DNA form, the CDR3 reads TGTGCCAGTAGACCTACGGGACAGCCCCTAAGCACAGATACGCAGTATTTT.

This clonotype was observed a handful of times. The chain couples TRBV10-3 to TRBJ2-7; possibly TRBD2 for D (6 bases). The CDR3 spans 12 residues. The germline V gene encodes CDR1 ENHRY and CDR2 SYGVKD. The CDR3 DNA reads as TGTGCGACTACGCCCCTGGGGGGAGAGCAGTACTTC. It encodes CATTPLGGEQYF.

This clonotype has ten or more counts. The V and J genes are TRBV2 and TRBJ2-1, with 14 bases fitting TRBD2. The V and J ends lost 7 bases and 9 bases, in that order; junction bases with no gene match: 5. The CDR3 length is 14 residues. Germline-derived CDR1 and CDR2 are SNHLY and FYNNEI. The CDR3 nucleotides are TGTGCCAGCACCGGGACTAGCGGGAGTGGTGAGCAGTTCTTC. Residues: CASTGTSGSGEQFF.

This clonotype was observed at least ten times. The CDR3 loop reads CASSEVGLPHEQYF. CDR3 coding DNA: TGTGCCAGCAGTGAAGTTGGACTACCGCACGAGCAGTACTTC. V is TRBV2 and J is TRBJ2-7; D may be TRBD2 (6 bases). The V end was cut by 1 base, the J end by 5 bases, with 12 bases between. In germline, CDR1 is SNHLY, CDR2 FYNNEI. This CDR3 contains 14 residues.

This clonotype was seen at least ten times. The chain couples TRBV7-9 to TRBJ2-1; 10 nucleotides line up with TRBD2. Germline loops: CDR1 SEHNR, CDR2 FQNEAQ (reference sequence). The CDR3 is 15 residues long. After removal of 3 bases from V and 4 bases from J, the junction contained 3 bases not matched to a gene. CDR3 amino acids: CASSFLAGEYNEQFF. The CDR3 DNA sequence: TGTGCCAGCAGCTTTCTAGCGGGAGAATACAATGAGCAGTTCTTC.

Comment on this clonotype: This clone may be a read error of a much larger clone one base away. CDR3 region: CASRAVKETQYF. The CDR3 nucleotides are TGTGCCAGCCGGGCAGTTAAAGAGACCCAGTACTTC. The chain links TRBV6-2 or TRBV6-3 to TRBJ2-5; D remains unclear. This CDR3 is 12 amino acids long. Trimming stripped 8 bases from V and 3 bases from J, with 10 bases between. Germline lookup yields CDR1 MNHEY and CDR2 SVGEGT.

This chain joins TRBV3-1 and TRBJ1-2; D is possibly TRBD1 (5 bases). Germline values: CDR1 LGHDT, CDR2 YNNKEL (reference sequence). The CDR3 extends over 16 amino acids. V shed 1 base and J shed 0 bases, with 12 bases lying between them. The CDR3 here is CASSQGAGYSNYGYTF. In DNA form, the CDR3 reads TGTGCCAGCAGCCAAGGGGCAGGGTATTCTAACTATGGCTACACCTTC.

At least ten counts were recorded for this clonotype. V usage is TRBV4-1 and J usage is TRBJ2-3; D remains unclear. Germline-derived CDR1 and CDR2 are MGHRA and YSYEKL. V lost 0 bases and J 6 bases, leaving 7 bases between the germline ends. The length of the CDR3 is 13 residues. The CDR3 DNA is TGCGCCAGCAGCCAAGAAACGAGGGATACGCAGTATTTT. Its translation is CASSQETRDTQYF.

The chain carries TRBV24-1 and TRBJ2-5; D remains ambiguous. Trimming removed 2 bases from V and 5 bases from J, with 5 bases in between. The CDR3 runs 12 residues. Germline values: CDR1 KGHDR, CDR2 SFDVKD. The CDR3 DNA reads as TGTGCCACCAGTGATTCAAAGGAGACCCAGTACTTC. Residues: CATSDSKETQYF.